The T cell receptor beta chain under discussion was sequenced for a study of blood T cells in healthy people across ages. General observations from the study: It was found that TCR beta diversity correlated strongly with the percentage of naive T cells.

CDR1 is SEHNR, CDR2 FQNEAQ, per germline (reference sequence). This CDR3 is built from 16 residues. With 5 bases clipped from V and 11 bases from J, the junction kept 18 bases outside the gene matches. As concerns this clonotype: The antigen is unknown. A clone one base away is much larger, so this may be a read error.

A second roughly 6 to 12 cycle PCR used barcoded and J-beta primers. TCRdb redid the calling of the 5' RACE reads with MiXCR, one entry per CDR3 protein. The top ten hold roughly 15% of the sample, which has approximately 680,000 distinct CDR3 sequences, 32% seen once. Sample: blood. The clonotype comes from a woman at least 80 years old in good health. J is TRBJ2-5 and V is TRBV7-9; the match to TRBD2 covers 9 bases. CDR3 nucleotides: TGTGCCAGCAGCCCCCTAGGACTAGCGCGATACAATGAGCAGTACTTC. Protein sequence: CASSPLGLARYNEQYF.